A selection of T cell receptor beta chains follows, all from one sample in a study of OX40 agonist ivuxolimab in advanced cancers. Data came from immunoSEQ multiplex PCR; TCRdb stores just in-frame clones and leaves some out. The sample contains 35,000 to 40,000 clones, approximately 80% of which appear only once. This specimen was CD4+ or CD8+ T cells sorted from blood, taken in a trial of the OX40 agonist ivuxolimab. These receptor sequences come from an adult with an advanced solid tumor such as melanoma, head and neck, liver or kidney cancer. CDR3s include the opening cysteine and the closing phenylalanine or tryptophan. A D gene is named only where the DNA matches it firmly. The size entry is marked missing in some rows and otherwise reads once, few, many or a size class.

cdr3_nt,cdr3_aa,j_call,clone_size,d_call,v_call
TGCGCCAGCAGTGAGTACGGGCTATCAGAGACCCAGTACTTC,CASSEYGLSETQYF,TRBJ2-5,once,.,TRBV10-1
TGCGCCAGCAGCCCCCCGGGACAGATGAGCACCGGGGAGCTGTTTTTT,CASSPPGQMSTGELFF,TRBJ2-2,.,TRBD1,TRBV5-1
TGTGCCAGCAGCTTGGCGTCGGGACAGGGCCTCTACGAGCAGTACTTC,CASSLASGQGLYEQYF,TRBJ2-7,.,TRBD1,TRBV5-6
TGTGCCAGCAGCTCAAATCAGCCAAATGAGCAGTTCTTC,CASSSNQPNEQFF,TRBJ2-1,.,.,TRBV7-6
TGTGCCAGCAGCCCCGGATTCTCTGGGGCCAACGTCCTGACTTTC,CASSPGFSGANVLTF,TRBJ2-6,.,.,TRBV7-9
TGTGCCAGCAGCGTAGATACTAGCGGGAGGTACGAGCAGTACTTC,CASSVDTSGRYEQYF,TRBJ2-7,.,TRBD2,TRBV9
TGTGCCAGCAGCCTGACAGGGACCGAGCAGTACTTC,CASSLTGTEQYF,TRBJ2-7,.,TRBD1,TRBV7-2
TGTGCCAGCAGATCCGTTGGGGGTGGAGAAAAACTGTTTTTT,CASRSVGGGEKLFF,TRBJ1-4,.,.,TRBV6-6
TGTGCCAGCAGCCGGACCCAGAACAGGGGGACCGGGGAGCTGTTTTTT,CASSRTQNRGTGELFF,TRBJ2-2,.,TRBD1,TRBV11-2
TGCAGCGTTGAGGGGGGTTTCGGCACTGAAGCTTTCTTT,CSVEGGFGTEAFF,TRBJ1-1,.,.,TRBV29-1
TGTGCCAGCAGCGTCGACGTAAACACTGAAGCTTTCTTT,CASSVDVNTEAFF,TRBJ1-1,once,.,TRBV9
TGTGCCAGCAGCGGAGAGCAGGGGGCAGCAGATACGCAGTATTTT,CASSGEQGAADTQYF,TRBJ2-3,.,TRBD1,TRBV9
TGCGCCAGCAATTGGGGGCTAGCGGGATCCTCCTACAATGAGCAGTTCTTC,CASNWGLAGSSYNEQFF,TRBJ2-1,once,TRBD2,TRBV5-1
TGTGCCAGCACCTACTACAACAATGAGCAGTTCTTC,CASTYYNNEQFF,TRBJ2-1,.,.,TRBV2
TGCGCCAGCATGGTCCTAGCGGGAGAGGATCGAGTGACCCAGTACTTC,CASMVLAGEDRVTQYF,TRBJ2-5,.,TRBD2,TRBV10-1
TGTGCCAGAAGCCCGTCGAGTGGGGATGAAGCTTTCTTT,CARSPSSGDEAFF,TRBJ1-1,.,.,TRBV5-3
TGTGCCAGCAGTGCTGACAGGCTTAACTATGGCTACACCTTC,CASSADRLNYGYTF,TRBJ1-2,.,.,TRBV2
TGTGCCATCAGGAGACTAGCTGAGAACACCGGGGAGCTGTTTTTT,CAIRRLAENTGELFF,TRBJ2-2,.,TRBD2,TRBV10-3
TGTGCCAGCAGTGAATCCAGGGGCAATGAGCAGTTCTTC,CASSESRGNEQFF,TRBJ2-1,.,.,TRBV2
TGCAGCGTTGATGCGGCTTTAAACACTGAAGCTTTCTTT,CSVDAALNTEAFF,TRBJ1-1,.,.,TRBV29-1
TGTGCCAGCAGCTTTCAGGGGGCGCGCACTGAAGCTTTCTTT,CASSFQGARTEAFF,TRBJ1-1,.,TRBD1,TRBV7-2
TGCGCCAGCAGTGACAGCTACGAGCAGTACTTC,CASSDSYEQYF,TRBJ2-7,.,.,TRBV10-2
TGCGCCAGCAGCCAACAAAGGACAGGGCTCGCCTATGGCTACACCTTC,CASSQQRTGLAYGYTF,TRBJ1-2,.,TRBD1,TRBV4-1
TGTGCCACCCAAGCAGGGAAAGAAGGGGCCAAAAACATTCAGTACTTC,CATQAGKEGAKNIQYF,TRBJ2-4,.,.,TRBV10-3
TGCGCCAGCCTTACTTCAGGGGGGGTGGGTGAAAAACTGTTTTTT,CASLTSGGVGEKLFF,TRBJ1-4,few,TRBD1,TRBV23-1
TGTGCCAGCAGCTTTATAAGACTAGCGGGAGGGCTAACAGATACGCAGTATTTT,CASSFIRLAGGLTDTQYF,TRBJ2-3,.,TRBD2,TRBV5-4
TGTGCTAGTGGTACCTCCGTGGGAGGAGAGAGCTCCTACAATGAGCAGTTCTTC,CASGTSVGGESSYNEQFF,TRBJ2-1,.,.,TRBV12-5
TGCGCCAGCAACCAGGATGGCTACACCGGGGAGCTGTTTTTT,CASNQDGYTGELFF,TRBJ2-2,few,.,TRBV5-1
TGCGCCAGCAGCTTGGAGGCGGGAGGGTTAAATGAGCAGTTCTTC,CASSLEAGGLNEQFF,TRBJ2-1,.,TRBD2,TRBV5-1
TGCGCCAGCACCTCGGGCGGGTTTGAGACCCAGTACTTC,CASTSGGFETQYF,TRBJ2-5,.,.,TRBV5-1
TGTGCCAGCAGCTTAGATCCTGCGGGGGGGACGCGCGAGACCCAGTACTTC,CASSLDPAGGTRETQYF,TRBJ2-5,few,TRBD2,TRBV7-2
TGTGCCAGCAGCCCTAACTACGAGCAGTACTTC,CASSPNYEQYF,TRBJ2-7,.,.,TRBV2
TGCGCCAGCAGCATTCAGGCCGATCAGCCCCAGCATTTT,CASSIQADQPQHF,TRBJ1-5,.,.,TRBV5-1
TGTGCCAGTAGCCAAGACAGGCATCAGCCCCAGCATTTT,CASSQDRHQPQHF,TRBJ1-5,.,.,TRBV19
TGTGCCAGCTCGAAGGGGCAAGAGACCCAGTACTTC,CASSKGQETQYF,TRBJ2-5,.,.,TRBV18
TGTGCCAGCAGTGAGGGCAGGGGGAACGAGCAGTACTTC,CASSEGRGNEQYF,TRBJ2-7,.,TRBD1,TRBV2
TGTGCCACCAGCAGAGATTGGGGAACTGGAAACACCATATATTTT,CATSRDWGTGNTIYF,TRBJ1-3,.,.,TRBV15
TGTGCCAGCAGTTACTCGACAGGGAAAGCGGTCGACTATGGCTACACCTTC,CASSYSTGKAVDYGYTF,TRBJ1-2,.,TRBD1,TRBV27
TGTGCCAGCAGCCCATATGGACAGGGGTCGAACACCGGGGAGCTGTTTTTT,CASSPYGQGSNTGELFF,TRBJ2-2,.,TRBD1,TRBV7-9
TGTGCCAGTTCCGACAGGGGGTACGAGCAGTACTTC,CASSDRGYEQYF,TRBJ2-7,.,TRBD1,TRBV19
TGTGCCAGCAGTTTTGTTCAGGCTTACACCGGGGAGCTGTTTTTT,CASSFVQAYTGELFF,TRBJ2-2,once,.,TRBV27
TGTGCCACCAGCAGAGATCGGGGTTCCGAGCAGTACTTC,CATSRDRGSEQYF,TRBJ2-7,.,.,TRBV15
TGTGCCAGCAGTTTTCTAGGAATCTCCTACGAGCAGTACTTC,CASSFLGISYEQYF,TRBJ2-7,.,.,TRBV28
TGTGCCAGCAGTCCTACTAGTCAGAATCCCCCCTACGAGCAGTACTTC,CASSPTSQNPPYEQYF,TRBJ2-7,.,.,TRBV2
TGCGCCAGCAGCTTGTATGGGACTAACGAAGAGACCCAGTACTTC,CASSLYGTNEETQYF,TRBJ2-5,few,TRBD2,TRBV5-1
TGTGCCAGCAGTAATCCACTCAGGAATAATTCACCCCTCCACTTT,CASSNPLRNNSPLHF,TRBJ1-6,.,.,TRBV2
TGTGCCAGCAGCCCAAGGGTAGCGGGAGTAACCGGGGAGCTGTTTTTT,CASSPRVAGVTGELFF,TRBJ2-2,.,TRBD2,TRBV7-9
TGTGCCATCAGTGAACCATGGGGCGTAAATTCACCCCTCCACTTT,CAISEPWGVNSPLHF,TRBJ1-6,.,.,TRBV10-3
TGCGCCAGCAGCCCCCTAGAGGGGACTTACGAGCAGTACTTC,CASSPLEGTYEQYF,TRBJ2-7,.,.,TRBV5-1